These 19 T cell receptor beta chains were all obtained from the same sample, sequenced in a study of regulatory T cells in long-lasting Graves disease. Time point specified: newly diagnosed GD, antithyroid drugs for less than 3 months. Construction of the TCR library relied on RNA isolated from PBMCs. Libraries of TCR beta came from iRepertoire HTBI primers plus Arm-PCR of CDR3 regions. TCRdb used MiXCR to reprocess the multiplex PCR reads, holding one entry per CDR3 protein. The repertoire holds 350,000 to 550,000 distinct CDR3 sequences, around 17% seen once, with about a quarter in the top ten. The data were also submitted as part of a second study, on T cells in Graves' hyperthyroidism and ophthalmopathy.

The sample was peripheral blood mononuclear cells (PBMCs), taken at new diagnosis, from a patient treated with antithyroid drugs. These receptors all come from a woman between 18 and 29 years old with Graves disease.

At least ten counts were recorded for this clonotype. V gene TRBV13 combines with J gene TRBJ2-5; TRBD2 agrees at 9 bases. The CDR3 is 15 residues long. After removal of 5 bases from V and 2 bases from J, the junction contained 6 bases not matched to a gene. Germline loops: CDR1 PRHDT, CDR2 FYEKMQ (reference sequence). In DNA, the CDR3 is TGTGCCAGCAGCCACACTAGCGGGCCTCAAGAGACCCAGTACTTC. Amino acid sequence: CASSHTSGPQETQYF.

The chain has TRBV7-9 and TRBJ2-1, with D unclear. Trimming left V 4 bases short and J 10 bases short, with 14 bases between. This CDR3 is 13 amino acids long. Germline assignment: CDR1 SEHNR and CDR2 FQNEAQ (reference sequence). CDR3 loop: CASSSNYRIEQFF. For the CDR3, the DNA is TGTGCCAGCAGCTCAAACTACCGGATAGAGCAGTTCTTC.

This clonotype was recorded a few times. The chain is built from TRBV14 and TRBJ2-2; 8 bases are shared with TRBD1. Per germline, CDR1 SGHDN and CDR2 FVKESK. V shed 0 bases and J 5 bases; nucleotides not matched to a gene: 20. The length of the CDR3 is 21 residues. The CDR3 DNA reads as TGTGCCAGCAGCCAAGATCGTCTCGCGACAGGGGAATGGTACTTGACCGGGGAGCTGTTTTTT. It translates to CASSQDRLATGEWYLTGELFF.

V gene TRBV12-5 combines with J gene TRBJ2-3; TRBD1 matches 7 bases. The CDR3 is 16 amino acids. The germline V gene encodes CDR1 LGHNT and CDR2 FRNRAP. J gave up 2 bases and V 6 bases, and 11 bases lay outside the gene matches. The CDR3: CASGASQGWYTDTQYF. The CDR3 nucleotides read TGTGCTAGTGGGGCTTCACAGGGGTGGTACACAGATACGCAGTATTTT.

This clonotype has ten or more counts. The rearrangement links TRBV5-1 to TRBJ1-1, with D perhaps matching TRBD1 (5 bases). There are 16 residues in the CDR3. Trimming removed 4 bases from V and 1 base from J, with 17 bases in between. In germline, CDR1 is SGHRS, CDR2 YFSETQ. CDR3 sequence reads: CASSPREAGGNTEAFF. DNA of the CDR3: TGCGCCAGCAGCCCGCGGGAGGCGGGGGGGAACACTGAAGCTTTCTTT.

The CDR3 DNA sequence: TGCAGTGCTAGAATTCGACTCCAAGAGACCCAGTACTTC. Translating it yields CSARIRLQETQYF. The chain recombines TRBV20-1 with TRBJ2-5; D gene unclear. Trimming cost V 2 bases and J 1 base, with 8 bases left between them. Germline-derived CDR1 and CDR2 are DFQATT and SNEGSKA (reference sequence). The CDR3 is 13 residues long.

As regards this clonotype: Given a much more abundant clone one base away, this may be a read error. V and J are TRBV7-9 and TRBJ2-1, with D hard to call. CDR3 length: 13 amino acids. Looked up from germline, CDR1 is SEHNR and CDR2 is FQNEAQ (reference sequence). This chain's CDR3 is CASSLLQSDEQSF. The CDR3 coding sequence is TGTGCCAGCAGCTTATTACAGTCCGATGAGCAGTCCTTC.

This clonotype was counted many times. The chain carries TRBV5-1 and TRBJ1-5; TRBD1 is a possible D gene (5 bases). Germline V gene sequence: CDR1 SGHRS, CDR2 YFSETQ. V dropped 4 bases and J dropped 6 bases, with 11 bases sitting between them. This CDR3 is 13 amino acids long. The CDR3 nucleotides read TGCGCCAGCAGCCAAGGGGTGAGTCAGCCCCAGCATTTT. Its translation is CASSQGVSQPQHF.

The chain uses TRBV19 and TRBJ1-6, with D possibly matching TRBD1 (5 bases). Per the germline V gene, CDR1 is LNHDA and CDR2 is SQIVND (reference sequence). This CDR3 has 18 residues. The V and J ends lost 3 bases and 5 bases respectively, with 20 bases between them. CDR3 sequence: CASSIRATGRRNNSPLHF. The CDR3 nucleotides read TGTGCCAGTAGTATTAGAGCCACAGGACGAAGAAATAATTCACCCCTCCACTTT. Based on the CDR3 plus reference TRBV19 and TRBJ1-6, the full variable domain is DGGITQSPKYLFRKEGQNVTLSCEQNLNHDAMYWYRQDPGQGLRLIYYSQIVNDFQKGDIAEGYSVSREKKESFPLTVTSAQKNPTAFYLCASSIRATGRRNNSPLHFGNGTRLTVT.

The CDR3 DNA is TGCGCCAGCCATTGGCCCGGACCGGGCGATGAGCAGTTCTTC. Translated: CASHWPGPGDEQFF. The chain joins TRBV5-1 to TRBJ2-1, with unresolved D. Trimming left V 7 bases short and J 8 bases short, with 19 bases between. The CDR3 is 14 amino acids. CDR1 and CDR2 (germline): SGHRS, YFSETQ.

The table lists this clonotype with many counts. The V and J genes are TRBV30 and TRBJ1-1; TRBD1 is a possible D gene (5 bases). The CDR3 extends over 12 amino acids. In germline, CDR1 is GTSNPN, CDR2 SVGIG (reference sequence). The ends were cut back, 5 bases at V and 0 bases at J, with 7 bases in the middle. The CDR3 reads CAWQGMNTEAFF. In DNA, the CDR3 is TGTGCCTGGCAGGGAATGAACACTGAAGCTTTCTTT.

A single count supports this clonotype. A much bigger clone sits one base away, suggesting this may be a read error. Because it lacks the conserved phenylalanine or tryptophan at the end, this CDR3 is likely a read error. This rearrangement joins TRBV2 to TRBJ2-1; D remains unclear. The CDR3 runs 13 residues. Per the germline V gene, CDR1 is SNHLY and CDR2 is FYNNEI. V lost 4 bases and J lost 7, with 11 bases in between. CDR3 loop: CASSVVLGNEQFS. In DNA form, the CDR3 reads TGTGCCAGCAGTGTTGTTTTAGGGAATGAGCAGTTCTCC.

The chain couples TRBV12-3 or TRBV12-4 to TRBJ2-5; TRBD2 matches at 7 bases. J was trimmed by 7 bases and V by 3 bases; bases with no gene match: 14. The CDR3 is 16 amino acids. The CDR3 nucleotides read TGTGCCAGCAGTTTTGGGGGAGGGGCCGGAGAGGGGACCCAGTACTTC. This gives the protein CASSFGGGAGEGTQYF.

V is TRBV7-2 and J is TRBJ1-3; TRBD1 is a possible D gene (5 bases). V was shortened by 6 bases and J by 0 bases, with 15 bases between the two germline ends. The CDR3 loop spans 16 amino acids. Looked up from germline, CDR1 is SGHTA and CDR2 is FQGNSA. The CDR3 loop reads CASSFSDSFSGNTIYF. The CDR3 bases are TGTGCCAGCAGTTTTTCAGACAGCTTCTCTGGAAACACCATATATTTT.

Notes on this clonotype: It is likely a read error, because the conserved phenylalanine at the end of the CDR3 is missing. The chain has TRBV29-1 and TRBJ2-5; D gene unclear. The V gene lost 0 bases and the J gene lost 5 bases, with 7 bases spanning the gap. Germline V CDR1 and CDR2: SQVTM, ANQGSEA. The CDR3 totals 12 residues. The CDR3 is CSVEERRETQYL. The CDR3 DNA reads as TGCAGCGTTGAAGAACGGCGCGAGACCCAGTACCTC.

This clonotype was recorded at least ten times. The CDR3 sequence: CASNGLSYEQYF. As DNA, the CDR3 is TGTGCCAGCAACGGACTATCCTACGAGCAGTACTTC. This sequence joins TRBV5-5 and TRBJ2-7; D is perhaps TRBD2 (6 bases). This CDR3 has 12 amino acids. Trimming stripped 6 bases from V and 1 base from J, with 8 bases between. In germline, CDR1 is SGHKS, CDR2 YYEKEE (reference sequence).

This clonotype was counted at least ten times. The genes are TRBV5-6 and TRBJ2-1; 8 bases fit TRBD2. The CDR3 extends over 16 amino acids. The germline V gene has CDR1 SGHDT and CDR2 YYEEEE. The V gene end was trimmed by 0 bases and the J gene end by 3 bases; junction bases not matched to a gene: 5. DNA for the CDR3: TGTGCCAGCAGCTTGGACAGCGGGAGAGTCTACAATGAGCAGTTCTTC. This gives the protein CASSLDSGRVYNEQFF. Complete variable domain (other parts from reference TRBV5-6 and TRBJ2-1): DAGVTQSPTHLIKTRGQQVTLRCSPKSGHDTVSWYQQALGQGPQFIFQYYEEEERQRGNFPDRFSGHQFPNYSSELNVNALLLGDSALYLCASSLDSGRVYNEQFFGPGTRLTVL.

Many counts were recorded for this clonotype. The gene calls are TRBV28 and TRBJ1-2; D is unresolved. CDR3 length: 13 amino acids. V lost 3 bases, J lost 4 bases, and 9 bases lay in between. CDR1 is MDHEN, CDR2 SYDVKM, per germline. In DNA, the CDR3 is TGTGCCAGCAGTTTCGGGAACTCCTATGGCTACACCTTC. Translation: CASSFGNSYGYTF.

This clonotype has just a few counts. This sequence joins TRBV6-2 or TRBV6-3 and TRBJ1-4, with D unresolved. Germline lookup yields CDR1 MNHEY and CDR2 SVGEGT. Trimming left V 6 bases short and J 5 bases short, with 16 bases between. CDR3 length equals 15 residues. CDR3 region: CASSLQRAGNEKLFF. CDR3 bases: TGTGCCAGCAGCCTGCAGAGGGCCGGAAATGAAAAACTGTTTTTT.